This T cell receptor (beta chain) was identified in a study of cytomegalovirus exposure and HLA in healthy donors. The PCR contained 60 Vbeta and 13 Jbeta primers. Only in-frame clones appear in the TCRdb table, and some are missing; sequencing was by immunoSEQ multiplex PCR. This table holds approximately 70,000 clones, roughly 70% found once. Germline values: CDR1 SGHRS, CDR2 YFSETQ. This CDR3 has 16 residues. V lost 0 bases and J 4 bases, leaving 13 bases between the germline ends. The receptor was derived from a woman aged 40 to 55 in good health and CMV-seropositive. This rearrangement joins TRBV5-1 to TRBJ2-2; D is perhaps TRBD1 (6 bases). Material for sequencing was PBMCs. The CDR3 DNA is TGCGCCAGCAGCTTGGGTGTGGGACAATCCACCGGGGAGCTGTTTTTT. Its protein product is CASSLGVGQSTGELFF.